These 17 T cell receptor beta chains were all obtained from the same sample, sequenced in a study of regulatory T cells in long-lasting Graves disease. Time point indicated: newly diagnosed GD, antithyroid drugs for less than 3 months. The authors made the TCR library using RNA they extracted from PBMCs. HTBI primers from iRepertoire and Arm-PCR of CDR3 regions yielded the TCR beta libraries. TCRdb called the multiplex PCR reads again in MiXCR, with one record for every CDR3 protein. The sample includes 400,000 to 500,000 distinct CDR3 sequences, about 15% seen only once; the top ten take approximately 7.6%. These sequences were also reported in another study, on T cells in Graves' hyperthyroidism and ophthalmopathy.

The sequencing used peripheral blood mononuclear cells (PBMCs), collected at new diagnosis, from a patient treated with antithyroid drugs. All receptors derive from a woman in her thirties or forties with Graves disease.

This clonotype was detected ten times or more. The V call is TRBV10-3, the J call TRBJ2-3; no firm D call. V was pared by 0 bases and J by 3 bases, with 7 bases between. Germline V gene lookup returns CDR1 ENHRY and CDR2 SYGVKD. The CDR3 runs 14 residues. In DNA, the CDR3 is TGTGCCATCAGTGAGTCGAAGGATACAGATACGCAGTATTTT. As protein: CAISESKDTDTQYF.

This clonotype has at least ten counts. This chain links TRBV13 with TRBJ1-1; 7 bases map to TRBD1. Germline trimming cut 3 bases from V and 1 base from J; bases unmatched to any gene: 2. The germline gives CDR1 PRHDT, CDR2 FYEKMQ (reference sequence). The CDR3 covers 14 residues. This chain's CDR3 is CASSLGQSNTEAFF. The DNA of the CDR3 is TGTGCCAGCAGCTTGGGACAGTCGAACACTGAAGCTTTCTTT.

In its sample, this clonotype was seen many times. The rearrangement joins TRBV19 to TRBJ2-2; 9 bases are a match to TRBD1. The junction had 6 bases not matched to a gene; V was cut back by 4 bases and J by 6 bases. Germline-derived CDR1 and CDR2 are LNHDA and SQIVND (reference sequence). The CDR3 runs to 15 residues. CDR3 sequence reads: CASSNGDRGAGELFF. The CDR3 DNA follows: TGTGCCAGTAGTAATGGAGACAGGGGGGCCGGGGAGCTGTTTTTT.

This clonotype was observed at least ten times. The CDR3 sequence: CASSRDVLRETQYF. The CDR3 region has the DNA TGCGCCAGCAGCCGGGACGTCTTAAGGGAGACCCAGTACTTC. This chain connects TRBV5-1 to TRBJ2-5; D possibly matches TRBD1 or TRBD2 (5 bases each). CDR3 size: 14 residues. V lost 4 bases and J lost 5, with 15 bases in between. Germline V CDR1 and CDR2: SGHRS, YFSETQ.

The chain links TRBV12-3 or TRBV12-4 to TRBJ1-2, with D possibly TRBD1 on 6 matching bases. The CDR3 contains 13 residues. V was shortened by 3 bases and J by 5 bases, with 10 bases between the two germline ends. For the CDR3, the DNA is TGTGCCAGCAGTTTTGCCAGGGGTTATGGCTACACCTTC. As protein: CASSFARGYGYTF.

This clonotype appeared a few times. A much bigger clone sits one base away, suggesting this may be a read error. The chain combines TRBV6-1 with TRBJ2-7; 14 bases agree with TRBD2. The J segment lost 4 bases and the V segment lost 5 bases, leaving 16 bases of the junction unmatched. The CDR3 is 19 amino acids. Germline V gives CDR1 MNHNS, CDR2 SASEGT. The DNA of the CDR3 is TGTGCCAGCAGTCACCTTAATCCCGGGACTAGCGGGAGATTATACGAGCAGTACTTC. Its protein product is CASSHLNPGTSGRLYEQYF.

This clonotype was seen many times. This chain uses TRBV7-9 with TRBJ1-4; tentatively, D is TRBD1 (5 bases). CDR3 length equals 14 residues. The V gene lost 4 bases and the J gene lost 5 bases, with 11 bases spanning the gap. Germline CDR1 SEHNR, CDR2 FQNEAQ (reference sequence). CDR3 nucleotide sequence: TGTGCCAGCAGCTCCGGGACTGGCAATGAAAAACTGTTTTTT. Translated, it gives CASSSGTGNEKLFF. Supplemented by reference TRBV7-9 and TRBJ1-4, the full variable domain reads DTGVSQNPRHKITKRGQNVTFRCDPISEHNRLYWYRQTLGQGPEFLTYFQNEAQLEKSRLLSDRFSAERPKGSFSTLEIQRTEQGDSAMYLCASSSGTGNEKLFFGSGTQLSVL.

V usage is TRBV25-1 and J usage is TRBJ2-3; no definite D call. Germline-derived CDR1 and CDR2 are MGHDK and SYGVNS. The CDR3 spans 15 residues. V gave up 1 base and J gave up 2 bases, with 10 bases separating them. The CDR3 is CASSELGSVTDTQYF. For the CDR3, the DNA is TGTGCCAGCAGTGAATTGGGGTCGGTCACAGATACGCAGTATTTT.

With respect to this clonotype: A single base separates this from a much larger clone, so it may be a read error. This chain links TRBV2 with TRBJ2-5; possible D gene TRBD2, 5 bases. CDR1 is SNHLY, CDR2 FYNNEI, per germline. The CDR3 is 13 amino acids. Trimming shortened V by 5 bases and J by 7 bases, and 14 bases separated the two germline ends. CDR3 loop: CASSIIARVTQYF. CDR3 bases: TGTGCCAGCAGTATAATAGCGAGAGTGACCCAGTACTTC.

This clonotype was seen a few times. V gene TRBV5-1 combines with J gene TRBJ1-1; no reliable D call. V dropped 0 bases and J dropped 1 base, with 13 bases sitting between them. The germline gives CDR1 SGHRS, CDR2 YFSETQ. CDR3 length: 16 residues. CDR3 sequence: CASSLGRSTKNTEAFF. CDR3 nucleotide sequence: TGCGCCAGCAGCTTGGGCAGGTCTACGAAGAACACTGAAGCTTTCTTT.

As for this clonotype: A much larger clone lies one base from this, so it may be a read error. This chain connects TRBV7-3 to TRBJ2-1; 7 nucleotides match TRBD1. Germline CDR1 reads SGHTA; CDR2 reads FQGTGA. CDR3 length equals 17 residues. CDR3 DNA: TGTGCCACCAGCTCTATCCCCACGGGACAGTATTCGAATGAGCAGTTCTTC. This codes for CATSSIPTGQYSNEQFF.

This clonotype showed up many times. V gene TRBV20-1 combines with J gene TRBJ2-3; 7 positions match TRBD2. Germline V gene lookup returns CDR1 DFQATT and CDR2 SNEGSKA (reference sequence). CDR3 length: 15 residues. V dropped 0 bases and J dropped 2; count of bases not matched to a gene: 5. The CDR3 reads CSARESGKVTDTQYF. DNA of the CDR3: TGCAGTGCTAGAGAGAGCGGGAAGGTCACAGATACGCAGTATTTT.

The chain couples TRBV6-1 to TRBJ2-2; D is ambiguous. Trimming cost V 3 bases and J 6 bases, with 8 bases left between them. The CDR3 contains 13 residues. The germline V gene has CDR1 MNHNS and CDR2 SASEGT. The CDR3 DNA is TGTGCCAGCAGTGACGGTTCCGCCGGGGAGCTGTTTTTT. This translates into CASSDGSAGELFF.

This clonotype has ten or more counts. The J gene is TRBJ2-7, the V gene TRBV28, with 8 bases that match TRBD2. From germline, CDR1 is MDHEN and CDR2 SYDVKM. This CDR3 region has 22 residues. The J segment lost 0 bases and the V segment lost 5 bases, leaving 27 bases of the junction unmatched. CDR3 sequence (DNA): TGTGCCAGCAGTGCAACAACACACCAACCGGGACTAGTGATCTGGAGCTCCTACGAGCAGTACTTC. Translation gives CASSATTHQPGLVIWSSYEQYF.

The V call is TRBV24-1, the J call TRBJ1-2; 7 bases map to TRBD1. Trimming cost V 6 bases and J 0 bases; bases outside gene matches: 15. Germline CDR1 is KGHDR and CDR2 is SFDVKD. The CDR3 is 18 amino acids. The chain's CDR3 is CATSPAPGQMESNYGYTF. Here the CDR3 DNA reads TGTGCCACCAGTCCAGCCCCGGGACAGATGGAGTCTAACTATGGCTACACCTTC.

The chain has TRBV2 and TRBJ1-2, with D possibly being TRBD1 (6 bases). Germline V gene lookup returns CDR1 SNHLY and CDR2 FYNNEI. This CDR3 comprises 15 residues. V lost 7 bases and J 3 bases, leaving 18 bases between the germline ends. The CDR3 here is CASTPRRGDHYGYTF. The CDR3 DNA sequence: TGTGCCAGCACCCCCCGCAGGGGCGACCACTATGGCTACACCTTC. Full variable domain (outside the CDR3, taken from reference TRBV2 and TRBJ1-2): EPEVTQTPSHQVTQMGQEVILRCVPISNHLYFYWYRQILGQKVEFLVSFYNNEISEKSEIFDDQFSVERPDGSNFTLKIRSTKLEDSAMYFCASTPRRGDHYGYTFGSGTRLTVV.

This chain connects TRBV28 to TRBJ2-7; 13 bases match TRBD2. The CDR3 sequence is 17 residues long. The V and J ends lost 8 bases and 2 bases, in that order; junction bases with no gene match: 12. Germline V gene sequence: CDR1 MDHEN, CDR2 SYDVKM. The CDR3 reads CASGYRPGTSGTYEQYF. The CDR3 DNA sequence: TGTGCCAGCGGCTACCGACCCGGGACTAGCGGGACCTACGAGCAGTACTTC.